These 4 T cell receptor beta chains were sequenced from one sample in a study of cytomegalovirus exposure and HLA in healthy donors. PCR primers comprised 60 Vbeta and 13 Jbeta primers. Measured with immunoSEQ multiplex PCR; TCRdb has only the in-frame clones, and not every one. Of approximately 170,000 clones in the sample, about 79% were seen once. Input material: PBMCs. The receptors were sampled from a woman aged 45-65 years in good health and CMV-seronegative.

This chain links TRBV6-6 with TRBJ2-5; TRBD1 matches 10 bases. Germline V gene lookup returns CDR1 MNHNY and CDR2 SVGAGI (reference sequence). CDR3 length: 15 residues. Trimming cost V 6 bases and J 4 bases; bases outside gene matches: 8. DNA for the CDR3: TGTGCCAGCAGGCCTCGGGACAGGGGAGGAGAGACCCAGTACTTC. This codes for CASRPRDRGGETQYF.

The J gene is TRBJ2-6, the V gene TRBV9, with D possibly being TRBD2 (6 bases). The germline V gene has CDR1 SGDLS and CDR2 YYNGEE. The V gene lost 4 bases and the J gene lost 0 bases, with 14 bases spanning the gap. This CDR3 comprises 17 residues. In DNA form, the CDR3 reads TGTGCCAGCAGCCCCAGGGCGGGGAGCTCTGGGGCCAACGTCCTGACTTTC. Its protein product is CASSPRAGSSGANVLTF.

This clone was seen just once. The chain carries TRBV19 and TRBJ1-5; 7 nucleotides match TRBD1. V was pared by 4 bases and J by 4 bases, with 10 bases of the junction left unmatched. The CDR3 consists of 16 residues. Germline V CDR1 and CDR2: LNHDA, SQIVND (reference sequence). The CDR3 region is CASSSPQGRGNQPQHF. In DNA, the CDR3 is TGTGCCAGTAGTAGCCCCCAGGGCAGGGGGAATCAGCCCCAGCATTTT.

The CDR3 sequence is CASRISGPGQPQHF. Here the CDR3 DNA reads TGTGCCAGCAGGATTTCAGGGCCCGGACAGCCCCAGCATTTT. This sequence joins TRBV6-1 and TRBJ1-5, with D tentatively TRBD1 (5 bases). V lost 6 bases and J lost 7, with 16 bases in between. CDR1 MNHNS and CDR2 SASEGT come from the germline V gene. The CDR3 length is 14 residues.